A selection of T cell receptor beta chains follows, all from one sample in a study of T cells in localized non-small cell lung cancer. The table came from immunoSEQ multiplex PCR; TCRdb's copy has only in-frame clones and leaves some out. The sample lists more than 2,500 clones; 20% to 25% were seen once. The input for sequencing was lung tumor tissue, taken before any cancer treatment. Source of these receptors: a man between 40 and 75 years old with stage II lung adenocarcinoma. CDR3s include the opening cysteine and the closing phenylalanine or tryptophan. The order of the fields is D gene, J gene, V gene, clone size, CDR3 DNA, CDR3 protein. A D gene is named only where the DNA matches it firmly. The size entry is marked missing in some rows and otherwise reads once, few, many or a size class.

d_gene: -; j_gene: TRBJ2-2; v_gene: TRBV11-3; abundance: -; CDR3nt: TGTGCCAGCAGCCCCCCGACGAACACCGGGGAGCTGTTTTTT; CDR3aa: CASSPPTNTGELFF
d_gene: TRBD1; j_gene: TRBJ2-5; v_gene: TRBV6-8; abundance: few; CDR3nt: TGTGCCAGCACAAGAGGGGGCGATGAGACCCAGTACTTC; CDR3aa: CASTRGGDETQYF
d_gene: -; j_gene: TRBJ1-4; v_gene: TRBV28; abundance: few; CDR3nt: TGTGCCACCAATGACAGGTCGCCAAGGTATGAAAAACTGTTTTTT; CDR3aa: CATNDRSPRYEKLFF
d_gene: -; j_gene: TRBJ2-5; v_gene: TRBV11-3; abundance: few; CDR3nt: TGTGCCAGCAGCGTTAGTAGGGGCGCGAAGACCCAGTACTTC; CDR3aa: CASSVSRGAKTQYF
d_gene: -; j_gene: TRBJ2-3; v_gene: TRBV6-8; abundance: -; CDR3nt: TGTGCCAGCAGACCCGCCCCGACAGATACGCAGTATTTT; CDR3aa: CASRPAPTDTQYF
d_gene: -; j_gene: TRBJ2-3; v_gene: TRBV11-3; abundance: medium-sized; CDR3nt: TGTGCCAGCAGCTTGGGAGGACTTTACACAGATACGCAGTATTTT; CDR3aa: CASSLGGLYTDTQYF
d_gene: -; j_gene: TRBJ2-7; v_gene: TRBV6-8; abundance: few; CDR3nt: TGTGCCAGCAGCCTCGGGCCTACCTACGAGCAGTACTTC; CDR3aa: CASSLGPTYEQYF
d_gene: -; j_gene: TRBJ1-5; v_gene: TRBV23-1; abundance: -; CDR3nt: TGCGCCAGCAGTCAACCCGCGGGGGGAAGGGAAGACTACCAGCCCCAGCATTTT; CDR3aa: CASSQPAGGREDYQPQHF
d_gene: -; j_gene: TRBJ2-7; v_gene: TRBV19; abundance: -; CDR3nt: TGTGCCAGTAGTATAGGTCCAGGGAACAACTACGAGCAGTACTTC; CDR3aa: CASSIGPGNNYEQYF
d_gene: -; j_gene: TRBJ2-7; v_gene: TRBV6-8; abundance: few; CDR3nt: TGTGCCAGCAGCCTGGGACCGACCTACGAGCAGTACTTC; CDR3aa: CASSLGPTYEQYF
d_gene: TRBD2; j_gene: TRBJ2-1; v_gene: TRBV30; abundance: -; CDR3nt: TGTGCCTCCCATTACGGTAGCGGGACCAAGTTCTTC; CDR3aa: CASHYGSGTKFF
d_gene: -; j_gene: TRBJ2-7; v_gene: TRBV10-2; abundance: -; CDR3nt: TGCGCCAGCAGTGAGAGGGAGGAGCGCGAGCAGTACTTC; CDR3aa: CASSEREEREQYF
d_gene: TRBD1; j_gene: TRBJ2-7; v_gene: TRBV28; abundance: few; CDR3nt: TGTGCCAGCAGGAGACCGGGACAGGGTGACGAGCAGTACTTC; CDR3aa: CASRRPGQGDEQYF
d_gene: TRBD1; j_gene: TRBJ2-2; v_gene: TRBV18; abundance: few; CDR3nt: TGTGCCAGCTCACCACGGGACAGCAACACCGGGGAGCTGTTTTTT; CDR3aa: CASSPRDSNTGELFF
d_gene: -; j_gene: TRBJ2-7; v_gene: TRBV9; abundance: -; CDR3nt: TGTGCCAGCAGCGTAGCGGCAGGGAGAGCCTACGAGCAGTACTTC; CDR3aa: CASSVAAGRAYEQYF
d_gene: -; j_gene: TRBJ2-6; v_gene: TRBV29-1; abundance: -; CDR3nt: TGCAGCGTTGAGTTGGGGGGTGGGGCCAACGTCCTGACTTTC; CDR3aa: CSVELGGGANVLTF
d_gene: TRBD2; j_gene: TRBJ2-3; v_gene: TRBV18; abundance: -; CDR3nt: TGTGCCAGCTTCGCGGGGGAAACCACAGATACGCAGTATTTT; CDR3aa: CASFAGETTDTQYF
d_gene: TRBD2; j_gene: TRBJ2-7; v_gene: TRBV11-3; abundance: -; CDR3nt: TGTGCCAGCAGCCCCTGGGGGACTAGCGGGAGTTCCGAGCAGTACTTC; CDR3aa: CASSPWGTSGSSEQYF
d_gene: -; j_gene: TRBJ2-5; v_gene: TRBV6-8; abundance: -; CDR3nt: TGTGCCAGCAGTAGGGGGTCGTCCCAAGAGACCCAGTACTTC; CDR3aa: CASSRGSSQETQYF
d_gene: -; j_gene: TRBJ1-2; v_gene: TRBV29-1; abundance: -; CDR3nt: TGCAGCGTTGAAGATGAGGGTTTACATGGCTACACCTTC; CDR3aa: CSVEDEGLHGYTF
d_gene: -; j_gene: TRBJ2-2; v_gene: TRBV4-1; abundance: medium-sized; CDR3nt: TGCGCCAGCAGCCTGACGCTTACGAACACCGGGGAGCTGTTTTTT; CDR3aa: CASSLTLTNTGELFF
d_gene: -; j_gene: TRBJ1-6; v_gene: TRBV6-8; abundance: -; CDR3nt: TGTGCCAGCAGTTACTCACCGGCAAATTCACCCCTCCACTTT; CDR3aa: CASSYSPANSPLHF
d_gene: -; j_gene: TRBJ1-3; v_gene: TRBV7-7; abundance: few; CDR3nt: TGTGCCAGCAGCCCTACGGGAACGCTGGTGGGCTCTGGAAACACCATATATTTT; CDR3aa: CASSPTGTLVGSGNTIYF
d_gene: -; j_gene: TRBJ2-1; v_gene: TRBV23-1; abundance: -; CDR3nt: TGCGCCAGCAGCTCTGGACATAACAATGAGCAGTTCTTC; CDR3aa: CASSSGHNNEQFF
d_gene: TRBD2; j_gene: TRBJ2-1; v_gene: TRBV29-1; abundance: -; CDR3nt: TGCAGCGTTCGTGGGGCGACTAGCGGGAGTTACAATGAGCAGTTCTTC; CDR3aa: CSVRGATSGSYNEQFF
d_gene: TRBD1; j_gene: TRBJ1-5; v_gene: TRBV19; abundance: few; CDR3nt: TGTGCCAGTACGACAACAGGGGGCCCATATAGCAATCAGCCCCAGCATTTT; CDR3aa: CASTTTGGPYSNQPQHF
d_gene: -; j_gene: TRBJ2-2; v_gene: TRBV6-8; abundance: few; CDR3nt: TGTGCCAGCAGTTACTCCCCGGAGGGGGAGCTGTTTTTT; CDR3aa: CASSYSPEGELFF
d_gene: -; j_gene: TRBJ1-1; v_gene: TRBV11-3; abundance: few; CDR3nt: TGTGCCAGCAGCCGATTCAGGGTGGATTCTGAAGCTTTCTTT; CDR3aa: CASSRFRVDSEAFF
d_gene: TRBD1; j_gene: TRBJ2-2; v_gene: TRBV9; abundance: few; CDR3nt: TGTGCCAGCAGTGAAACCGGGACAGGGGTCACCGGGGAGCTGTTTTTT; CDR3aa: CASSETGTGVTGELFF
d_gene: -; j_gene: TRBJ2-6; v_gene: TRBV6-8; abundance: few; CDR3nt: TGTGCCAGCAGTTCCCCAGACGGGGCCAACGTCCTGACTTTC; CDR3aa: CASSSPDGANVLTF
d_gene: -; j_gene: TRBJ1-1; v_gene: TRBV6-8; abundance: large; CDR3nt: TGTGCCAGCAGTACCCCGGGAAATGAAGCTTTCTTT; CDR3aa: CASSTPGNEAFF
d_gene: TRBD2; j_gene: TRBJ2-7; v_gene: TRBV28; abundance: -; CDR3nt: TGTGCCAGCAGTCCCGGGGACTACGGGTCCGAGGGCGAGCAGTACTTC; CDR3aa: CASSPGDYGSEGEQYF
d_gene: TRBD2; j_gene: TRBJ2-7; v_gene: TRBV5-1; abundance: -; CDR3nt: TGCGCCAGCAGGCCCGGGACTAGCGGGGCCTACGAGCAGTACTTC; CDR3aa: CASRPGTSGAYEQYF
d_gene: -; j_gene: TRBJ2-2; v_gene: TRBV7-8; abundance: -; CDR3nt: TGTGCCAGCAGCTTAGATTTTTCCGGGGAGCTGTTTTTT; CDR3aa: CASSLDFSGELFF
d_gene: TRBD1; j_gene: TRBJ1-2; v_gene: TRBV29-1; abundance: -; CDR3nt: TGCAGCGTTGATGGAGGACAGGGCCGCTATGGCTACACCTTC; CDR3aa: CSVDGGQGRYGYTF
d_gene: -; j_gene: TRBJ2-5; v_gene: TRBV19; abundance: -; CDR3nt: TGTGCCAGTAGTATAATGGGAGGATCGAAGGAGACCCAGTACTTC; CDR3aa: CASSIMGGSKETQYF
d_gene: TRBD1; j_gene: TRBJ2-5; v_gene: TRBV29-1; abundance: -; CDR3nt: TGCAGCGTTTGGGGACAGGGAGAGACCCAGTACTTC; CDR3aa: CSVWGQGETQYF
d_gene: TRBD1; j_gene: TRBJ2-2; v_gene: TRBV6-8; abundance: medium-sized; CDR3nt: TGTGCCAGCAGTTACCCGATGGGACAGTACACCGGGGAGCTGTTTTTT; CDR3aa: CASSYPMGQYTGELFF
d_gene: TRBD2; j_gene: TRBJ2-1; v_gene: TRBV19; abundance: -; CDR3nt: TGTGCCAGTAGTATCGGACTAGCGGGAGGTTCAAACAATGAGCAGTTCTTC; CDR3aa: CASSIGLAGGSNNEQFF
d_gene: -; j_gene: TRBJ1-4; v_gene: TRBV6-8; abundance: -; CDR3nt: TGTGCCAGCAGTAGGAGTTACACTAATGAAAAACTGTTTTTT; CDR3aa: CASSRSYTNEKLFF
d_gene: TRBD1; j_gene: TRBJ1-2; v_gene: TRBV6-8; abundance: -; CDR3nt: TGTGCCAGCAGTCGACAGGGAGGAGGAGATGGCTACACCTTC; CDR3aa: CASSRQGGGDGYTF
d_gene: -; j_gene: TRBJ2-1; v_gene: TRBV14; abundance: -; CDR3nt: TGTGCCAGTTCCAGGGGCTATGAGCAGTTCTTC; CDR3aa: CASSRGYEQFF
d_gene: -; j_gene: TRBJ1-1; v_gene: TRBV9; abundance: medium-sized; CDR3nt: TGTGCCAGCAGCTTTGACCTGAACACTGAAGCTTTCTTT; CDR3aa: CASSFDLNTEAFF
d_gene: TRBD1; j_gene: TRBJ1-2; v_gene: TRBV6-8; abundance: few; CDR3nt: TGTGCCATCAGTGCCAGGGGGGATGGCTACACCTTC; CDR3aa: CAISARGDGYTF
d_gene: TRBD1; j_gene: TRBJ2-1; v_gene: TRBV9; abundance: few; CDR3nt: TGTGCCAGCAGCGCCCGGGACAGGGGACACAATGAGCAGTTCTTC; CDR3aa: CASSARDRGHNEQFF
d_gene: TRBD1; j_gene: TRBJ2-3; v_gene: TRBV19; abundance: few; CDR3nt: TGTGCCAGTAGTGCAGGGGATTTTGGGACAGTCAGCCCAGATACGCAGTATTTT; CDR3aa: CASSAGDFGTVSPDTQYF
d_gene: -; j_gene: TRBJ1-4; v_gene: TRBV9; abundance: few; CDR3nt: TGTGCCAGCAGACGGACAGAAACATCAACTAATGAAAAACTGTTTTTT; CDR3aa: CASRRTETSTNEKLFF
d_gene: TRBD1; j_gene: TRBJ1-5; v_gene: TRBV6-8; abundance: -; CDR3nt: TGTGCCAGCAGTTGGTCGACAGGGGTAGGGGGCAATCAGCCCCAGCATTTT; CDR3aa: CASSWSTGVGGNQPQHF
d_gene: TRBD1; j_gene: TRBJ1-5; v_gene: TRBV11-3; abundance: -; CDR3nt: TGTGCCAGCAGCCCGACAGGGGCCTTCTATCAGCCCCAGCATTTT; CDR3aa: CASSPTGAFYQPQHF
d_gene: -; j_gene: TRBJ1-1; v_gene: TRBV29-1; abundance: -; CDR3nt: TGCAGCGTTGAAGAGAATGCGAACACTGAAGCTTTCTTT; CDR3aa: CSVEENANTEAFF
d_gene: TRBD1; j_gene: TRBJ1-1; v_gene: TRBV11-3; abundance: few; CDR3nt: TGTGCCAGCAGCTATCGACAGGGGGCGAACACTGAAGCTTTCTTT; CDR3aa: CASSYRQGANTEAFF
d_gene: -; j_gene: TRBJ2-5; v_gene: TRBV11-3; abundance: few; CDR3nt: TGTGCCAGCAGCTTAGGCGACCGTACAGAGACCCAGTACTTC; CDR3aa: CASSLGDRTETQYF
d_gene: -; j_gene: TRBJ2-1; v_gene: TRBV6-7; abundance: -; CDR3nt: TGTGCCAGCAGTACGAGCAGTGAGCAGTTCTTC; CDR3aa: CASSTSSEQFF
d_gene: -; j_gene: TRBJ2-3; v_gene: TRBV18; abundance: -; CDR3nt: TGTGCCAGCTCACCAGGTTTAGATACGCAGTATTTT; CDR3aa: CASSPGLDTQYF
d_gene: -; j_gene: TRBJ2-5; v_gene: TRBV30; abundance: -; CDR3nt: -; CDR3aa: CAWSPHISVPGVTPGGETQYF